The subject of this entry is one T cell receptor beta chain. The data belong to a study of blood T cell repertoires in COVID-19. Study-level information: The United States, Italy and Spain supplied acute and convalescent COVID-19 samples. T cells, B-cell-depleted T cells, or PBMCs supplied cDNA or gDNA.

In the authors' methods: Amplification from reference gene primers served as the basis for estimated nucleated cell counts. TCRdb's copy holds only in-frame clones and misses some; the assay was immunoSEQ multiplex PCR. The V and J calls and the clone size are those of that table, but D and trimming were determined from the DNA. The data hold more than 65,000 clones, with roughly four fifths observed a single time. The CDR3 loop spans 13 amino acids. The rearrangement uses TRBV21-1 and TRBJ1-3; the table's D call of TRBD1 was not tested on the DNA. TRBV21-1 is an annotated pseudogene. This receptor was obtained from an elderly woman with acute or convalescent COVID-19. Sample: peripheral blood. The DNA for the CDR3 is TGTGCCAGCAGCGCAAACAGGGAAGGGACCATATATTTT. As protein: CASSANREGTIYF.